The clone carrying this T cell receptor beta chain was counted at least ten times. Template material for amplifying TCR beta CDR3 regions consisted of RNA transcripts. In the first-round RT-PCR of the TCR CDR3, the HTBI primer set was used. TCRdb fed the multiplex PCR reads into MiXCR, producing one record per CDR3 protein. This sample carries fewer than 350,000 distinct CDR3 sequences, 21% of them seen once, and the ten largest clones take over 45%. 10 ml of fresh peripheral blood supplied the PBMCs. The sample is drawn from a study of T cells in Graves' hyperthyroidism and ophthalmopathy. The receptor was isolated from a woman between 50 and 59 years old with Graves' hyperthyroidism. The sample taken for sequencing was blood.

The CDR3 here is CASSPPQRRGGYGYTF. CDR3 bases: TGTGCCAGCAGTCCCCCACAACGCAGGGGCGGCTATGGCTACACCTTC. The chain is built from TRBV28 and TRBJ1-2; tentatively, D is TRBD1 (6 bases). The CDR3 sequence is 16 residues long. CDR1 MDHEN and CDR2 SYDVKM come from the germline V gene. V dropped 5 bases and J dropped 4 bases, with 20 bases sitting between them.